This TCR beta chain was sequenced in a study of Ad26.COV2.S vaccination and SARS-CoV-2 variants. On the study more broadly: Donor had been placed in the Ad26.COV2.S arm of the COV1001 trial. Study-level results: Higher spike-specific TCR breadth was found in vaccine recipients than in placebo recipients.

Worth noting for this clone: What it binds is not known.

Trimming left V 3 bases short and J 6 bases short, with 11 bases between. Per the germline V gene, CDR1 is GTSNPN and CDR2 is SVGIG (reference sequence). The CDR3 covers 12 residues. Method: immunoSEQ multiplex PCR; TCRdb's copy keeps in-frame clones and lacks some. Of some 480,000 clones listed, around 88% are singletons. The treatment is: roughly 20 received Ad26.COV2.S at low or high dose, single or two shots; about 5 received placebo; per-sample allocation not given. Samples analyzed were those drawn on day 63 after the first vaccine or placebo injection. The receptor comes from a person between 18 and 60 years old who received the Ad26.COV2.S COVID-19 vaccine or a placebo. The specimen comprised peripheral blood, sampled in a trial of Ad26.COV2.S vaccine versus placebo. The J gene is TRBJ1-1, the V gene TRBV30; maybe TRBD1 (6 bases). Here the CDR3 reads CAWRGGQAEAFF. CDR3 nucleotides: TGTGCCTGGAGAGGGGGGCAGGCTGAAGCTTTCTTT.